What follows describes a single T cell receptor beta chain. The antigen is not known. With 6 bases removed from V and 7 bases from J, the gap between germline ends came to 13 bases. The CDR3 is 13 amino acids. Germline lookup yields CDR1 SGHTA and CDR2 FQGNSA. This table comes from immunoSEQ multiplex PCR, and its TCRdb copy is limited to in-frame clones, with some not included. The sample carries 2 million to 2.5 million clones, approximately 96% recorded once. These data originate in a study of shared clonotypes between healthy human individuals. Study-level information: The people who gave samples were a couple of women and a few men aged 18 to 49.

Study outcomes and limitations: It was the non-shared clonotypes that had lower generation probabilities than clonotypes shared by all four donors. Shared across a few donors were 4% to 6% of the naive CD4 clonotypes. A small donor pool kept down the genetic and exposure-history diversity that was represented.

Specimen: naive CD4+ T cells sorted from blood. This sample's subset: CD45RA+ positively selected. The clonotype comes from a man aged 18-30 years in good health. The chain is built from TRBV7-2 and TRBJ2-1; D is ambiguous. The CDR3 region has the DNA TGTGCCAGCAGGAATGGCGGAGAGAATGAGCAGTTCTTC. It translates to CASRNGGENEQFF.